The 21 T cell receptor beta chains listed next were all sequenced from one sample in a study of OX40 agonist ivuxolimab in advanced cancers. Data came from immunoSEQ multiplex PCR; TCRdb stores just in-frame clones and leaves some out. This table has tens of thousands of clones, around 74% appearing once. Sequenced material: CD4+ or CD8+ T cells sorted from blood, taken in a trial of the OX40 agonist ivuxolimab. The receptors stem from an adult with an advanced solid tumor such as melanoma, head and neck, liver or kidney cancer.

The V gene is TRBV7-3, the J gene TRBJ2-7; 8 positions agree with TRBD2. The CDR3 sequence is 13 residues long. Trimming took 5 bases from V and 7 from J; bases not matched to a gene: 7. The germline gives CDR1 SGHTA, CDR2 FQGTGA. CDR3 in amino acids: CASSPAGGQEQYF. The CDR3 DNA is TGTGCCAGCAGCCCTGCGGGGGGTCAAGAGCAGTACTTC.

The chain links TRBV29-1 to TRBJ2-7; the D gene is possibly TRBD2 (6 bases). With 6 bases removed from V and 2 bases from J, the gap between germline ends came to 17 bases. The CDR3 has 14 residues. Germline V CDR1 and CDR2: SQVTM, ANQGSEA. The CDR3 DNA reads TGCAGCGTCGCCCCGGGACTCGAGGCCTACGAGCAGTACTTC. Translation: CSVAPGLEAYEQYF.

V is TRBV7-2 and J is TRBJ2-5; D may correspond to TRBD1 or TRBD2 (5 bases each). The CDR3 extends over 12 amino acids. Germline CDR1 reads SGHTA; CDR2 reads FQGNSA. V gave up 8 bases and J gave up 1 base, with 8 bases separating them. This CDR3 reads CASRGLQETQYF. CDR3 coding DNA: TGTGCCAGCCGGGGCCTCCAAGAGACCCAGTACTTC.

The chain carries TRBV10-3 and TRBJ2-5; tentatively, D is TRBD1 (5 bases). Germline-derived CDR1 and CDR2 are ENHRY and SYGVKD. CDR3 size: 13 residues. Trimming left V 6 bases short and J 2 bases short, with 10 bases between. CDR3 DNA: TGTGCCATCAGCCAGACAGCTCAAGAGACCCAGTACTTC. Protein: CAISQTAQETQYF.

This clone was seen more than once but under ten times. The rearrangement uses TRBV6-5 and TRBJ2-1, with D possibly being TRBD1 or TRBD2 (5 bases each). Germline V CDR1 and CDR2: MNHEY, SVGAGI. The germline V and J ends were trimmed by 6 bases and 5 bases, with 14 bases remaining between them. This CDR3 has 14 amino acids. The CDR3 sequence is CASRIRDPHNEQFF. The CDR3 DNA sequence: TGTGCCAGCAGAATTAGGGACCCCCACAATGAGCAGTTCTTC.

This clone was counted only a few times. The chain is built from TRBV9 and TRBJ1-1, with a tentative D call TRBD1 (6 bases). Germline loops: CDR1 SGDLS, CDR2 YYNGEE. The CDR3 extends over 16 amino acids. The V end was cut by 0 bases, the J end by 1 base, with 13 bases between. The CDR3, as DNA: TGTGCCAGCAGCGTAGTAACAGGGCTCAGGAACACTGAAGCTTTCTTT. Its translation is CASSVVTGLRNTEAFF.

The V call is TRBV28, the J call TRBJ2-1; TRBD2 agrees at 11 bases. There are 16 residues in the CDR3. Trimming at V came to 7 bases and at J to 7 bases, leaving 12 bases not matched to a gene. Germline lookup yields CDR1 MDHEN and CDR2 SYDVKM. CDR3 in DNA: TGTGCCAGCATCGCTAGCGGGAGGAGAGGCGGAAATGAGCAGTTCTTC. It is translated as CASIASGRRGGNEQFF. Looking up the rest from reference TRBV28 and TRBJ2-1 gives the full variable domain: DVKVTQSSRYLVKRTGEKVFLECVQDMDHENMFWYRQDPGLGLRLIYFSYDVKMKEKGDIPEGYSVSREKKERFSLILESASTNQTSMYLCASIASGRRGGNEQFFGPGTRLTVL.

V is TRBV7-9 and J is TRBJ2-5; TRBD1 matches at 10 bases. The J call could be wrong; TRBJ2-7 is a better fit for the DNA end. This CDR3 has 19 amino acids. Germline CDR1 reads SEHNR; CDR2 reads FQNEAQ (reference sequence). The CDR3 sequence is CASSSTLVGTGDSSYEQYF. The CDR3 nucleotides are TGTGCCAGCAGCTCCACACTCGTAGGGACAGGGGATTCCTCCTACGAGCAGTACTTC.

The V gene is TRBV6-4, the J gene TRBJ2-3; TRBD2 is a possible D gene (5 bases). Germline CDR1 MRHNA, CDR2 SNTAGT. Trimming left V 3 bases short and J 0 bases short, with 7 bases between. The CDR3 is 14 residues long. The CDR3 protein is CASSEEASTDTQYF. The CDR3 coding sequence is TGTGCCAGCAGTGAGGAGGCTAGCACAGATACGCAGTATTTT.

J is TRBJ1-4 and V is TRBV21-1; the tabulated D call, TRBD1, remains unverified against the DNA. TRBV21-1 is flagged as a pseudogene. The CDR3 runs to 16 residues. CDR3 in DNA: TGTGCCAGCAGCAAACCTTTAGGACAGGGGAATGAAAAACTGTTTTTT. This gives the protein CASSKPLGQGNEKLFF.

The chain is built from TRBV4-1 and TRBJ1-5, with D possibly being TRBD1 (5 bases). Trimming stripped 2 bases from V and 13 bases from J, with 21 bases between. Germline CDR1 and CDR2: MGHRA and YSYEKL. This CDR3 spans 15 amino acids. CDR3 protein: CASSQNPGTFLRQHF. As DNA, the CDR3 is TGCGCCAGCAGCCAAAATCCAGGGACCTTTCTCCGGCAGCATTTT.

Note on this clone: The germline gene is not matched at one end of the junction; a read error may be the cause. V gene TRBV15 combines with J gene TRBJ2-1; TRBD2 might be the D (6 bases). This CDR3 is built from 13 residues. Germline lookup yields CDR1 LNHNV and CDR2 YYDKDF (reference sequence). The CDR3 protein is CATSRDVGSGRLF. CDR3 nucleotides: TGTGCCACCAGCAGAGATGTCGGGAGCGGTCGGCTCTTC.

This clone was seen only a few times. The rearrangement links TRBV5-1 to TRBJ2-7; the D is unclear. The ends were cut back, 0 bases at V and 3 bases at J, with 7 bases in the middle. Germline values: CDR1 SGHRS, CDR2 YFSETQ. The CDR3 contains 13 residues. The CDR3 here is CASSLDSFYEQYF. DNA for the CDR3: TGCGCCAGCAGCTTGGACAGCTTCTACGAGCAGTACTTC.

This rearrangement joins TRBV13 to TRBJ2-1, with 9 positions matching TRBD1. This CDR3 is 18 amino acids long. The V gene end was trimmed by 5 bases and the J gene end by 4 bases; junction bases not matched to a gene: 15. The germline V gene has CDR1 PRHDT and CDR2 FYEKMQ (reference sequence). This CDR3 reads CASSLLGLRQGVYNEQFF. The CDR3 DNA is TGTGCCAGCAGCCTCTTAGGGCTTAGACAGGGGGTATACAATGAGCAGTTCTTC.

This clone was detected a few times. The chain links TRBV7-9 to TRBJ1-1; D gene ambiguous. The V gene's germline CDR1 is SEHNR and CDR2 FQNEAQ (reference sequence). The CDR3 is 15 residues long. Trimming stripped 1 base from V and 7 bases from J, with 16 bases between. DNA for the CDR3: TGTGCCAGCAGCTTAGTTGTCTTTGAGGGAGATGAAGCTTTCTTT. Translating it yields CASSLVVFEGDEAFF.

This clone has only one observation. J is TRBJ2-5 and V is TRBV11-3; either TRBD1 or TRBD2 may supply D (6 bases each). CDR1 is SGHNT, CDR2 YENEEA, per germline. The germline V and J ends were trimmed by 2 bases and 5 bases, with 12 bases remaining between them. This CDR3 contains 14 residues. The CDR3 sequence: CASSLSGAGETQYF. The CDR3 DNA sequence: TGTGCCAGCAGCTTATCGGGGGCCGGGGAGACCCAGTACTTC. The full variable domain, completed using reference TRBV11-3 and TRBJ2-5, is EAGVVQSPRYKIIEKKQPVAFWCNPISGHNTLYWYLQNLGQGPELLIRYENEEAVDDSQLPKDRFSAERLKGVDSTLKIQPAELGDSAVYLCASSLSGAGETQYFGPGTRLLVL.

CDR3 sequence: CASSSGPTAGGIYGYTF. The DNA for the CDR3 is TGTGCCAGCAGCTCGGGACCAACGGCAGGGGGCATCTATGGCTACACCTTC. The J gene is TRBJ1-2, the V gene TRBV7-9, with 8 bases fitting TRBD1. This CDR3 is 17 amino acids long. The ends lost 4 bases at V and 4 bases at J; junction bases unmatched: 14. CDR1 and CDR2 from the germline V gene are SEHNR and FQNEAQ (reference sequence).

The chain recombines TRBV5-1 with TRBJ2-1, with 15 bases lining up with TRBD2. Germline V gene lookup returns CDR1 SGHRS and CDR2 YFSETQ. Trimming cost V 3 bases and J 0 bases; bases outside gene matches: 4. This CDR3 spans 18 amino acids. CDR3 bases: TGCGCCAGCAGCTCGGGACTAGCGGGGGGTAGCTCCTACAATGAGCAGTTCTTC. As protein: CASSSGLAGGSSYNEQFF. The full variable domain, with the rest looked up from reference TRBV5-1 and TRBJ2-1, is KAGVTQTPRYLIKTRGQQVTLSCSPISGHRSVSWYQQTPGQGLQFLFEYFSETQRNKGNFPGRFSGRQFSNSRSEMNVSTLELGDSALYLCASSSGLAGGSSYNEQFFGPGTRLTVL.

The CDR3 nucleotides are TGTGCCACAAGGAAGAGACCCCGGGACAGCACCTACGAGCAGTACTTC. Its protein is CATRKRPRDSTYEQYF. The chain joins TRBV19 to TRBJ2-7; 7 positions agree with TRBD1. Germline CDR1 reads LNHDA; CDR2 reads SQIVND (reference sequence). The CDR3 loop spans 16 amino acids. After removal of 10 bases from V and 2 bases from J, the junction contained 17 bases not matched to a gene.

The CDR3 bases are TGTGCCAGCAGTGAGGGACTAGCGGGGGTAGATACGCAGTATTTT. This gives the protein CASSEGLAGVDTQYF. The chain couples TRBV25-1 to TRBJ2-3; 14 bases fit TRBD2. The germline V gene has CDR1 MGHDK and CDR2 SYGVNS. The CDR3 is 15 amino acids. The V and J ends lost 3 bases and 5 bases, in that order; junction bases with no gene match: 1.

This clone was seen a single time. The chain employs TRBV5-6 and TRBJ2-7; no reliable D call. V shed 0 bases and J shed 3 bases, with 16 bases lying between them. CDR1 and CDR2 from the germline V gene are SGHDT and YYEEEE. This CDR3 contains 16 residues. The CDR3 DNA is TGTGCCAGCAGCTTGGTTGGAGCGCAGACTCTCTACGAGCAGTACTTC. Protein product: CASSLVGAQTLYEQYF.